These 29 T cell receptor beta chains were all obtained from the same sample, sequenced in a study of monozygotic twins with inflammatory bowel disease. From the 5' RACE reads, TCRdb lists one entry per CDR3 protein and no DNA. This listing includes 150,000 or so distinct CDR3 sequences. Sequencing was carried out using blood. The source is a human donor with ulcerative colitis or Crohn's disease, or a healthy co-twin of an affected twin (not recorded which).

This rearrangement joins TRBV20-1 to TRBJ1-1. The germline V gene has CDR1 DFQATT and CDR2 SNEGSKA (reference sequence). The CDR3 covers 14 residues. CDR3 region: CSAPRASLGTEAFF.

The chain recombines TRBV18 with TRBJ2-7. This CDR3 spans 12 amino acids. Germline values: CDR1 KGHSH, CDR2 LQKENI. The CDR3 sequence is CASSPAGYEQYF.

The J gene is TRBJ2-4, the V gene TRBV5-6; no DNA is available, so the TRBD2 call from TCRdb remains unchecked. Germline V gene data show CDR1 as SGHDT and CDR2 as YYEEEE. The CDR3 extends over 14 amino acids. The CDR3 sequence: CASSLGGRGNMQYF.

The chain combines TRBV7-4 with TRBJ2-1. The germline V gene encodes CDR1 SGHVT and CDR2 SQSDAQ. CDR3 size: 14 residues. The CDR3 sequence is CASSLAGPSIEQFF.

The chain couples TRBV7-2 to TRBJ2-4; the TCRdb D gene call, TRBD2, has no DNA to confirm it. This CDR3 has 11 residues. Germline CDR1 and CDR2: SGHTA and FQGNSA. The CDR3 is CASSQSSVKYF.

The chain joins TRBV4-1 to TRBJ2-7. The CDR3 runs to 12 residues. CDR1 and CDR2 from the germline V gene are MGHRA and YSYEKL. This chain's CDR3 is CASSVGMNEQYF.

This chain's CDR3 is CATSRGEYSSQFF. V gene TRBV15 combines with J gene TRBJ2-1. The CDR3 has 13 amino acids. Germline V CDR1 and CDR2: LNHNV, YYDKDF (reference sequence).

The chain recombines TRBV19 with TRBJ1-2; without DNA, the TCRdb call of TRBD1 cannot be checked. The CDR3 totals 17 residues. Germline V gene lookup returns CDR1 LNHDA and CDR2 SQIVND (reference sequence). The CDR3 loop is CASSTRGPDRGLYGYTF.

V gene TRBV4-3 combines with J gene TRBJ2-7; TCRdb selects TRBD1, and the lack of DNA leaves this call unchecked. This CDR3 is built from 14 residues. Germline values: CDR1 LGHNA, CDR2 YSLEER. The CDR3 spells CASSPRQGAEEQYF.

The rearrangement joins TRBV20-1 to TRBJ2-4; no DNA is available, so the TRBD2 call from TCRdb remains unchecked. Germline CDR1 and CDR2: DFQATT and SNEGSKA (reference sequence). The CDR3 runs to 20 residues. The chain's CDR3 is CSARDKLWQREGLAKNIQYF.

The chain carries TRBV27 and TRBJ1-5; TCRdb lists TRBD1, though no DNA is available to test this call. The CDR3 runs 15 residues. Germline CDR1 MNHEY, CDR2 SMNVEV (reference sequence). The CDR3 is CASSLSYRDDQPQHF.

This chain links TRBV20-1 with TRBJ1-6. There are 18 residues in the CDR3. The germline gives CDR1 DFQATT, CDR2 SNEGSKA (reference sequence). CDR3 loop: CSAREAAGVGSYNSPLHF.

This chain links TRBV18 with TRBJ2-3. The CDR3 totals 13 residues. CDR1 KGHSH and CDR2 LQKENI come from the germline V gene. The CDR3 loop is CASSPRSKDTQYF.

The chain couples TRBV7-9 to TRBJ2-7; TCRdb calls TRBD1, which cannot be checked without DNA. Germline V gene data show CDR1 as SEHNR and CDR2 as FQNEAQ (reference sequence). There are 15 residues in the CDR3. The CDR3 loop reads CASNLFPGQSYEQYF.

The rearrangement joins TRBV12-3 or TRBV12-4 to TRBJ1-2; the TCRdb D gene call, TRBD1, has no DNA to confirm it. The CDR3 sequence is 13 residues long. CDR3 amino acids: CASSRQGVGGYTF.

This chain links TRBV4-1 with TRBJ2-5; the TCRdb call, TRBD1, lacks DNA for checking. CDR3 size: 15 residues. Germline assignment: CDR1 MGHRA and CDR2 YSYEKL. This CDR3 is CASSQWGKQEETQYF.

CDR3 sequence reads: CSAPPGWLGETQYF. The V and J genes are TRBV20-1 and TRBJ2-5; TCRdb outputs TRBD1, but without DNA this stays unchecked. CDR3 length: 14 residues. Germline lookup yields CDR1 DFQATT and CDR2 SNEGSKA (reference sequence).

This rearrangement joins TRBV20-1 to TRBJ2-1; the TRBD2 assignment by TCRdb is unverifiable without DNA. The CDR3 totals 11 residues. Germline CDR1 and CDR2: DFQATT and SNEGSKA (reference sequence). The CDR3 spells CSATAGYEQFF.

V and J are TRBV5-5 and TRBJ1-1. This CDR3 has 12 residues. CDR1 is SGHKS, CDR2 YYEKEE, per germline (reference sequence). CDR3 region: CASSLGGLEAFF. Full variable domain (rest looked up from reference TRBV5-5 and TRBJ1-1): DAGVTQSPTHLIKTRGQQVTLRCSPISGHKSVSWYQQVLGQGPQFIFQYYEKEERGRGNFPDRFSARQFPNYSSELNVNALLLGDSALYLCASSLGGLEAFFGQGTRLTVV.

The J gene is TRBJ2-2, the V gene TRBV10-3. Germline CDR1 is ENHRY and CDR2 is SYGVKD. The CDR3 runs to 14 residues. Here the CDR3 reads CAIRRISNTGELFF.

V usage is TRBV20-1 and J usage is TRBJ1-2; lacking DNA, the TRBD1 call made by TCRdb goes unchecked. The CDR3 has 18 amino acids. Germline CDR1 is DFQATT and CDR2 is SNEGSKA (reference sequence). CDR3 amino acids: CSAFRTDTRLIANYGYTF.

This chain links TRBV19 with TRBJ1-3. The CDR3 spans 13 residues. Germline V gives CDR1 LNHDA, CDR2 SQIVND (reference sequence). CDR3 region: CASSDSSGNTIYF. Together with reference TRBV19 and TRBJ1-3, the CDR3 gives the full variable domain: DGGITQSPKYLFRKEGQNVTLSCEQNLNHDAMYWYRQDPGQGLRLIYYSQIVNDFQKGDIAEGYSVSREKKESFPLTVTSAQKNPTAFYLCASSDSSGNTIYFGEGSWLTVV.

J is TRBJ2-2 and V is TRBV14. Germline V lookup: CDR1 SGHDN, CDR2 FVKESK. This CDR3 has 16 residues. This CDR3 reads CASSQPGFGYTGELFF.

This rearrangement joins TRBV27 to TRBJ2-3; TCRdb's D call, TRBD2, is unchecked because there is no DNA. The CDR3 length is 17 residues. The V gene's germline CDR1 is MNHEY and CDR2 SMNVEV (reference sequence). CDR3 sequence reads: CASSKPGLMSHTDTQYF.

The gene calls are TRBV18 and TRBJ2-7. CDR1 KGHSH and CDR2 LQKENI come from the germline V gene. The CDR3 loop spans 13 amino acids. CDR3 sequence reads: CASLPLGVYEQYF.

The V gene is TRBV25-1, the J gene TRBJ2-5; the TCRdb call, TRBD1, lacks DNA for checking. The CDR3 runs 19 residues. CDR1 is MGHDK and CDR2 is SYGVNS in the germline V gene. CDR3 protein: CASSMISGQPAAYQETQYF.

This chain connects TRBV5-6 to TRBJ2-7; TCRdb indicates TRBD1, and absent DNA this call remains unverified. This CDR3 has 16 amino acids. Germline CDR1 SGHDT, CDR2 YYEEEE. The CDR3 spells CASSALGQASSYEQYF.

The chain is built from TRBV7-2 and TRBJ1-2; TCRdb proposes TRBD1, but this gene call is untestable without DNA. The CDR3 totals 16 residues. Per the germline V gene, CDR1 is SGHTA and CDR2 is FQGNSA. CDR3 residues: CASSLRRQGPNYGYTF.

The rearrangement joins TRBV29-1 to TRBJ2-7. Germline V CDR1 and CDR2: SQVTM, ANQGSEA. The CDR3 spans 11 residues. CDR3 residues: CSVGGSYEQYF.